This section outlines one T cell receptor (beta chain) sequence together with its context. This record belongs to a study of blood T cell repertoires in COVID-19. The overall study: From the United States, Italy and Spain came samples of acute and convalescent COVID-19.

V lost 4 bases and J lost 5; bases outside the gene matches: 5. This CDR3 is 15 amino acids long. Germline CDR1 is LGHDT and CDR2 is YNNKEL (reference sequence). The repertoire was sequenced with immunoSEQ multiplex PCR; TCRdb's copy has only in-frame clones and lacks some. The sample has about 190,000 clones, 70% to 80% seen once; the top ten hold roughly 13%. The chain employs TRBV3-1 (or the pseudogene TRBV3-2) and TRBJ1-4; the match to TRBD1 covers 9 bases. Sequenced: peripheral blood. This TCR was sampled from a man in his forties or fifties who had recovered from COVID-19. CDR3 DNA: TGTGCCAGCAGCCTCCGGGACAGGGTGAATGAAAAACTGTTTTTT. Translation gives CASSLRDRVNEKLFF.